These 27 T cell receptor beta chains were sequenced from one sample in a study of tumor-infiltrating lymphocytes in primary liver carcinoma. Germline DNA was also extracted, while the blood RNA originated from unsorted whole blood. Reverse transcription of 500 ng total RNA with a constant-region primer produced TCR beta cDNA. Three nested multiplex PCR rounds, a slightly modified ARM-PCR method, built the TCR beta libraries. The study ran its first two PCR rounds for around 10 cycles each, using TRBV1-TRBV30 forward primers and a C-beta reverse primer. Via MiXCR, TCRdb re-called the multiplex PCR reads, giving one row per CDR3 protein. The profile shows 300,000 to 350,000 distinct CDR3 sequences, less than 65% of them singletons. Source material: peripheral blood. The receptors shown here come from a man aged 35-49 years with primary liver carcinoma and hepatitis B virus infection.

Ten or more counts support this clonotype. V and J are TRBV6-2 or TRBV6-3 and TRBJ1-4; TRBD1 is a possible D gene (6 bases). V was shortened by 5 bases and J by 3 bases, with 10 bases between the two germline ends. CDR1 MNHEY and CDR2 SVGEGT come from the germline V gene. The CDR3 loop spans 14 amino acids. The CDR3 nucleotides are TGTGCCAGCAGTCCGCGGGGGCCTAATGAAAAACTGTTTTTT. It translates to CASSPRGPNEKLFF.

This clonotype was seen just once. A much larger clone differs by one base, so this may be a read error. The chain has TRBV5-4 and TRBJ2-1, with 8 nucleotides matching TRBD1. The V segment lost 10 bases and the J segment 0 bases; nucleotides outside the gene matches: 12. The CDR3 extends over 16 amino acids. Germline CDR1 reads SGHNT; CDR2 reads YYREEE (reference sequence). CDR3 amino acids: CAGTRTGLSSYNEQFF. The CDR3 region has the DNA TGTGCCGGCACCCGGACAGGGTTGAGCTCCTACAATGAGCAGTTCTTC. The full variable domain, its missing parts supplied by reference TRBV5-4 and TRBJ2-1, is ETGVTQSPTHLIKTRGQQVTLRCSSQSGHNTVSWYQQALGQGPQFIFQYYREEENGRGNFPPRFSGLQFPNYSSELNVNALELDDSALYLCAGTRTGLSSYNEQFFGPGTRLTVL.

The chain combines TRBV13 with TRBJ2-7; a weak D match, TRBD2 (6 bases). With 0 bases removed from V and 9 bases from J, the gap between germline ends came to 18 bases. This CDR3 is 15 amino acids long. Germline CDR1 and CDR2: PRHDT and FYEKMQ (reference sequence). The CDR3 spells CASSLGWRDQDGQYF. The DNA for the CDR3 is TGTGCCAGCAGCTTAGGCTGGCGGGACCAGGACGGGCAGTACTTC.

The chain recombines TRBV19 with TRBJ2-5; TRBD2 matches at 13 bases. Germline V gene lookup returns CDR1 LNHDA and CDR2 SQIVND (reference sequence). The V segment lost 5 bases and the J segment 1 base; nucleotides outside the gene matches: 4. The CDR3 runs to 16 residues. In DNA form, the CDR3 reads TGTGCCAGTAGTCCCGGGACTAGCGGGGTCCAAGAGACCCAGTACTTC. Translated, it gives CASSPGTSGVQETQYF.

This clonotype was seen a few times. The chain combines TRBV14 with TRBJ1-1, with 10 bases matching TRBD1. The germline V gene has CDR1 SGHDN and CDR2 FVKESK. V was pared by 6 bases and J by 10 bases, with 11 bases of the junction left unmatched. CDR3 length equals 14 residues. CDR3 bases: TGTGCCAGCAGTCCAACCGGGACAGGGGCTCGAGCTTTCTTT. Its translation: CASSPTGTGARAFF. The full variable domain, rest sourced from reference TRBV14 and TRBJ1-1, is EAGVTQFPSHSVIEKGQTVTLRCDPISGHDNLYWYRRVMGKEIKFLLHFVKESKQDESGMPNNRFLAERTGGTYSTLKVQPAELEDSGVYFCASSPTGTGARAFFGQGTRLTVV.

This clonotype occurred many times. The V and J genes are TRBV6-2 or TRBV6-3 and TRBJ2-7, with a tentative D call TRBD2 (6 bases). Between the trimmed V and J ends, which lost 5 bases and 2 bases, there was a span of 13 bases. The germline V gene has CDR1 MNHEY and CDR2 SVGEGT. The CDR3 sequence is 14 residues long. In nucleotides, the CDR3 is TGTGCCAGCAGTCTCGGGGGACTTACCTACGAGCAGTACTTC. Protein sequence: CASSLGGLTYEQYF.

With regard to this clonotype: A much larger clone sits a single nucleotide away, making a read error possible. The V call is TRBV5-6, the J call TRBJ2-2; D possibly matches TRBD1 or TRBD2 (5 bases each). Germline CDR1 reads SGHDT; CDR2 reads YYEEEE. This CDR3 region has 13 residues. CDR3 sequence (DNA): TGTGCCAGCATTTCATCAGGGACCGGGGAGCTGTCTTTT. Protein sequence: CASISSGTGELSF.

The chain couples TRBV29-1 to TRBJ2-1; 9 bases are a match to TRBD1. After removal of 6 bases from V and 4 bases from J, the junction contained 16 bases not matched to a gene. The germline CDR1 and CDR2 sequences are SQVTM and ANQGSEA. This CDR3 has 17 amino acids. This chain's CDR3 is CSVLPGQGAGPYNEQFF. Here the CDR3 DNA reads TGCAGCGTCCTCCCGGGACAGGGAGCGGGGCCGTACAATGAGCAGTTCTTC.

In this sample, this clonotype turned up once. A single base separates this from a much larger clone, so it may be a read error. J is TRBJ2-1 and V is TRBV4-2; weak D call: TRBD2 (6 bases). V was cut by 0 bases and J by 7 bases, with 13 bases left in between. Germline CDR1 and CDR2: LGHNA and YNFKEQ. This CDR3 is 15 amino acids long. In DNA form, the CDR3 reads TGTGCCAGCAGCCAAGAGCCCCTGACTAGTAATGAGCAGTTCTTC. It codes for CASSQEPLTSNEQFF.

There are many counts of this clonotype. The J gene is TRBJ2-5, the V gene TRBV6-5; D ambiguous. The V end lost 6 bases, the J end lost 2 bases, and 7 bases lay between the germline ends. The CDR3 runs to 12 residues. Germline V gene lookup returns CDR1 MNHEY and CDR2 SVGAGI. CDR3 sequence (DNA): TGTGCCAGCAGCGGATTACAAGAGACCCAGTACTTC. Amino acids: CASSGLQETQYF.

This chain connects TRBV5-1 to TRBJ1-1, with TRBD1 identical over 9 bases. J lost 11 bases, V lost 3 bases, and 8 bases had no gene match. The germline V gene has CDR1 SGHRS and CDR2 YFSETQ. The length of the CDR3 is 13 residues. The CDR3 is CASSSRDRDIAFF. The CDR3 coding sequence is TGCGCCAGCAGCTCCCGGGACAGGGACATTGCTTTCTTT. The full variable domain, completed using reference TRBV5-1 and TRBJ1-1, is KAGVTQTPRYLIKTRGQQVTLSCSPISGHRSVSWYQQTPGQGLQFLFEYFSETQRNKGNFPGRFSGRQFSNSRSEMNVSTLELGDSALYLCASSSRDRDIAFFGQGTRLTVV.

As to this clonotype: Sequence at one end of the junction differs from germline and may be a read error. J is TRBJ2-5 and V is TRBV11-2; 8 nucleotides line up with TRBD1. The CDR3 runs 18 residues. Germline CDR1 is SGHAT and CDR2 is FQNNGV. The CDR3 is CASSSGQPRQGLQETQCF. The CDR3 DNA is TGTGCCAGCAGCTCAGGCCAACCGAGACAGGGGCTTCAAGAGACCCAGTGCTTC.

Remarks on this clonotype: A much larger clonotype is one base distant, so this may be a read error. This chain links TRBV5-6 with TRBJ2-1; D tentatively fits TRBD1 or TRBD2 (5 bases each). This CDR3 has 13 amino acids. V lost 3 bases and J lost 3, with 7 bases in between. In germline, CDR1 is SGHDT, CDR2 YYEEEE. This CDR3 is CASSWGFYNEQFF. CDR3 in DNA: TGTGCCAGCAGCTGGGGGTTCTACAATGAGCAGTTCTTC.

Of note for this clonotype: One base away lies a much larger clone, so this may be a sequencing read error. The V call is TRBV6-2 or TRBV6-3, the J call TRBJ1-1; D gene ambiguous. The V and J ends lost 2 bases and 4 bases respectively, with 20 bases between them. The CDR3 has 17 residues. Germline CDR1 is MNHEY and CDR2 is SVGEGT. The CDR3, as DNA: TGTGCCAGCAGTTACACCCGACCGTGGGCGGTTGGCACTGAAGCTTTCTTT. It yields the protein CASSYTRPWAVGTEAFF.

This clonotype was detected many times. CDR3 sequence: CASSQDLAALTAFF. The CDR3 region has the DNA TGCGCCAGCAGCCAAGACCTGGCCGCCTTGACAGCTTTCTTT. The V and J genes are TRBV4-1 and TRBJ1-1; D unresolved. The CDR3 is made up of 14 amino acids. Looked up from germline, CDR1 is MGHRA and CDR2 is YSYEKL. Trimming pared 0 bases from V and 10 bases from J, leaving 15 bases between.

This clonotype was picked up many times. The chain couples TRBV29-1 to TRBJ2-5; D gene uncertain. The CDR3 covers 14 residues. The V gene's germline CDR1 is SQVTM and CDR2 ANQGSEA. V was shortened by 5 bases and J by 0 bases, with 13 bases between the two germline ends. CDR3 nucleotide sequence: TGCAGCGTTTGGGCAGCGCCTTACCAAGAGACCCAGTACTTC. It encodes CSVWAAPYQETQYF.

A word on this clonotype: A much more abundant neighbour one base away suggests this may be a read error. This sequence joins TRBV6-5 and TRBJ2-7; TRBD1 aligns across 10 bases. The CDR3 has 16 amino acids. Germline assignment: CDR1 MNHEY and CDR2 SVGAGI. The V and J ends lost 2 bases and 5 bases, in that order; junction bases with no gene match: 9. The CDR3 reads CASSYTSGQGSNEQYF. The CDR3 DNA is TGTGCCAGCAGTTACACATCGGGACAGGGGTCCAACGAGCAGTACTTC.

The genes are TRBV11-1 and TRBJ2-1; D is perhaps TRBD1 (5 bases). The CDR3 runs to 14 residues. Germline CDR1 and CDR2: SGHAT and FQDESV (reference sequence). Trimming pared 8 bases from V and 9 bases from J, leaving 20 bases between. CDR3: CASAHRRQLGEQFF. Here the CDR3 DNA reads TGTGCCAGCGCTCACAGGAGACAATTGGGTGAGCAGTTCTTC.

Comment on this clonotype: Relative to the germline gene, one junction end is altered; a read error may explain this. V is TRBV11-2 and J is TRBJ2-2, with D perhaps matching TRBD2 (5 bases). CDR1 and CDR2 (germline): SGHAT, FQNNGV. CDR3 size: 16 residues. CDR3 residues: CAGSLGTEKNVGELLF. CDR3 coding DNA: TGTGCCGGCAGCTTAGGAACAGAGAAAAATGTCGGGGAGCTGTTATTT.

On this clonotype itself: Sequence at one end of the junction differs from germline and may be a read error. The chain uses TRBV6-2 or TRBV6-3 and TRBJ2-1; 9 nucleotides align to TRBD2. Germline CDR1 MNHEY, CDR2 SVGEGT. The CDR3 loop spans 16 amino acids. CDR3 in amino acids: CVSTPGGTSFWNDQFF. Here the CDR3 DNA reads TGTGTCAGCACCCCCGGAGGGACTAGCTTCTGGAATGATCAGTTCTTC.

This clonotype was observed a few times. The rearrangement links TRBV6-1 to TRBJ2-1; 9 bases match TRBD1. The germline CDR1 and CDR2 sequences are MNHNS and SASEGT. The CDR3 loop spans 18 amino acids. The V segment lost 4 bases and the J segment 2 bases; nucleotides outside the gene matches: 12. The CDR3, as DNA: TGTGCCAGCAGTGCCCTGGGGCAAAACAGGGGGCCCTACAATGAGCAGTTCTTC. This codes for CASSALGQNRGPYNEQFF.

The gene calls are TRBV11-2 and TRBJ2-2, with TRBD2 as a possible D gene (6 bases). Trimming pared 2 bases from V and 7 bases from J, leaving 11 bases between. The CDR3 sequence is 14 residues long. Germline CDR1 is SGHAT and CDR2 is FQNNGV. The CDR3 sequence is CASSLPGGVGELFF. The CDR3 coding sequence is TGTGCCAGCAGCTTACCTGGAGGGGTCGGGGAGCTGTTTTTT.

The chain couples TRBV11-2 to TRBJ2-5; D gene uncertain. Germline V lookup: CDR1 SGHAT, CDR2 FQNNGV. This CDR3 region has 11 residues. The germline V and J ends were trimmed by 6 bases and 10 bases, with 12 bases remaining between them. The DNA of the CDR3 is TGTGCCAGCAGTTTACAACAGATCCAGTACTTC. This codes for CASSLQQIQYF.

Notes on this clonotype: A much larger clone differs by one base, so this may be a read error. The CDR3 DNA sequence: TGTGCCAGCAGCCAAGATCAAGGGAGCCCTAATTCATCCCTCCACTTT. It is translated as CASSQDQGSPNSSLHF. V and J are TRBV4-2 and TRBJ1-6; D gene uncertain. The CDR3 consists of 16 residues. Germline V gene data show CDR1 as LGHNA and CDR2 as YNFKEQ.

Comments on this clonotype: The conserved final phenylalanine or tryptophan is absent from the CDR3, which likely points to a read error. The rearrangement links TRBV6-6 to TRBJ2-3; D uncertain. The germline V gene has CDR1 MNHNY and CDR2 SVGAGI (reference sequence). CDR3 length: 11 residues. Trimming took 6 bases from V and 2 from J, leaving 3 bases between them. In nucleotides, the CDR3 is TGTGCCAGCAGGAACACAGATACGCAGTATTCT. Translating gives CASRNTDTQYS.

This clonotype turned up a few times. The chain joins TRBV12-3 or TRBV12-4 to TRBJ2-7; TRBD2 matches at 8 bases. This CDR3 is built from 14 residues. J gave up 2 bases and V 0 bases, and 0 bases lay outside the gene matches. DNA for the CDR3: TGTGCCAGCAGTTTAGCTAGCGGGACCTACGAGCAGTACTTC. This gives the protein CASSLASGTYEQYF.

This clonotype was seen a few times. A read error may produce the germline difference seen at one junction end. The gene calls are TRBV4-2 and TRBJ2-7, with 13 bases identical to TRBD2. The CDR3 sequence is 14 residues long. Germline lookup yields CDR1 LGHNA and CDR2 YNFKEQ. CDR3 sequence: CASNQGLAGVEQYF. In DNA, the CDR3 is TGTGCCAGCAACCAAGGACTAGCGGGAGTCGAGCAGTACTTC.